The 9 T cell receptor beta chains below were found in one sample sequenced in a study of molecular identifiers for immune sequencing clone quantification. TCRdb reprocessed the PCR reads via MiXCR and lists one record per CDR3 protein. The table records around 470,000 distinct CDR3 sequences, about 21% of them present only once. The sequencing input was naive CD8+ T cells from blood, with Jurkat cell RNA spiked in. Subset noted: FACS-sorted CD8+CD4-CCR7+CD45RA+ naive T cells. The receptors originated from a human donor in good health. Some libraries in this study had Jurkat cell RNA spiked in.

Comment on this clonotype: This may stem from a read error, because a much larger clone lies one nucleotide away. The rearrangement uses TRBV6-5 and TRBJ1-3; D is unresolved. Germline V gives CDR1 MNHEY, CDR2 SVGAGI. The CDR3 spans 16 residues. The DNA of the CDR3 is TGTGCCAGCATCGCGATGACTGAAAGCTCTGGAAACACCGTATATTTT. This codes for CASIAMTESSGNTVYF.

The V call is TRBV7-9, the J call TRBJ2-7; 10 nucleotides line up with TRBD1. V lost 4 bases and J lost 4; bases outside the gene matches: 13. The CDR3 length is 17 residues. Germline V gives CDR1 SEHNR, CDR2 FQNEAQ (reference sequence). Here the CDR3 reads CASSSQLRDRGVYEQYF. CDR3 sequence (DNA): TGTGCCAGCAGCTCCCAACTCCGGGACAGGGGAGTATACGAGCAGTACTTC. Full variable domain (missing parts from reference TRBV7-9 and TRBJ2-7): DTGVSQNPRHKITKRGQNVTFRCDPISEHNRLYWYRQTLGQGPEFLTYFQNEAQLEKSRLLSDRFSAERPKGSFSTLEIQRTEQGDSAMYLCASSSQLRDRGVYEQYFGPGTRLTVT.

This clonotype showed up just a few times. This rearrangement joins TRBV4-3 to TRBJ1-5; the match to TRBD1 covers 8 bases. Germline CDR1 LGHNA, CDR2 YSLEER. J was trimmed by 4 bases and V by 0 bases; bases with no gene match: 5. CDR3 length equals 16 residues. CDR3 amino acids: CASSQDRTGRNQPQHF. DNA of the CDR3: TGCGCCAGCAGCCAAGACCGGACAGGGAGGAATCAGCCCCAGCATTTT.

In regard to this clonotype: Possible read error: a much larger clone is one base away. The CDR3 ends on some other residue instead of the conserved phenylalanine or tryptophan, so this is likely a read error. The chain is built from TRBV9 and TRBJ2-2, with 7 nucleotides matching TRBD1. The germline V gene has CDR1 SGDLS and CDR2 YYNGEE. V dropped 3 bases and J dropped 3; count of bases not matched to a gene: 2. The CDR3 is 14 residues long. In DNA, the CDR3 is TGTGCCAGCAGCGCCACAGGGGACACCGGGGAGCTGTTTTAT. Protein product: CASSATGDTGELFY.

This clonotype was picked up a small number of times. The chain carries TRBV19 and TRBJ2-3, with TRBD2 matching over 10 bases. V shed 0 bases, J shed 5 bases, and the junction held 5 bases outside the gene matches. CDR1 LNHDA and CDR2 SQIVND come from the germline V gene (reference sequence). The CDR3 covers 16 residues. The CDR3 DNA follows: TGTGCCAGTAGTATAGATTCTAGCGGGGGCGGAGATACGCAGTATTTT. Its translation: CASSIDSSGGGDTQYF.

This clonotype showed up many times. The chain has TRBV13 and TRBJ2-7, with D possibly being TRBD1 (5 bases). Per the germline V gene, CDR1 is PRHDT and CDR2 is FYEKMQ (reference sequence). Trimming took off 4 bases at V and 6 bases at J, with 13 bases between the two ends. The CDR3 runs 13 residues. The CDR3 sequence: CASSWALQVEQYF. As DNA, the CDR3 is TGTGCCAGCAGCTGGGCCCTACAGGTCGAGCAGTACTTC.

A note on this clonotype: The junction does not match germline at one end; this may be a read error. This sequence joins TRBV18 and TRBJ2-1; 7 positions match TRBD2. CDR1 is KGHSH and CDR2 is LQKENI in the germline V gene. The length of the CDR3 is 15 residues. The CDR3 DNA reads TGTGCCAGCTCCCCCACGGCTAGCGGATACAATGGGCAGTTCTTC. This sequence encodes CASSPTASGYNGQFF.

The V call is TRBV4-3, the J call TRBJ1-3; D perhaps matches TRBD1 (5 bases). V lost 1 base and J lost 1, with 14 bases in between. Germline V gives CDR1 LGHNA, CDR2 YSLEER. This CDR3 comprises 17 residues. DNA for the CDR3: TGCGCCAGCAGCCAAGCAATTTGGGGGACGTCTGGAAACACCATATATTTT. Its protein product is CASSQAIWGTSGNTIYF.

The V and J genes are TRBV7-3 and TRBJ2-7; TRBD2 agrees at 8 bases. The CDR3 is made up of 13 amino acids. After removal of 5 bases from V and 6 bases from J, the junction contained 6 bases not matched to a gene. Germline CDR1 SGHTA, CDR2 FQGTGA. The CDR3 region is CASSPLAGSEQYF. In nucleotides, the CDR3 is TGTGCCAGCAGCCCCTTAGCGGGAAGCGAGCAGTACTTC.